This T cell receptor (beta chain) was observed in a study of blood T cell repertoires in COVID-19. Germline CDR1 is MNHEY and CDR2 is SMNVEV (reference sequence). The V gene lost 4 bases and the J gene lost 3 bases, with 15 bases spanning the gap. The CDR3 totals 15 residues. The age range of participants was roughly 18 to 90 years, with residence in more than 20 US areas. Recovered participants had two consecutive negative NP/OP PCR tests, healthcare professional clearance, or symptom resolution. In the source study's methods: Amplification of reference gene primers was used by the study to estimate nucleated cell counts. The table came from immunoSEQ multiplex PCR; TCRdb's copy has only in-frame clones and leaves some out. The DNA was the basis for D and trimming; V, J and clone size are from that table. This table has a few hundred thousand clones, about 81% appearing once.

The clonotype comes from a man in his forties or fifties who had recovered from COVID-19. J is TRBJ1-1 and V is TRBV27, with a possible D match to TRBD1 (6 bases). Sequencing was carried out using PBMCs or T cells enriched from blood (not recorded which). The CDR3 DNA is TGTGCCAGCAGTTACCAGGGGTTTTGGGACACTGAAGCTTTCTTT. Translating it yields CASSYQGFWDTEAFF.